The 14 T cell receptor beta chains below were found in one sample sequenced in a study of blood T cell repertoires in COVID-19. Data came from immunoSEQ multiplex PCR; TCRdb stores just in-frame clones and leaves some out. This table has roughly 280,000 clones, approximately 91% appearing once. The sequenced material came from peripheral blood. These receptors all come from a woman in her twenties or thirties with COVID-19, enrolled during active disease.

CDR3 loop: CASSTDRLNYGYTF. DNA for the CDR3: TGTGCCAGCAGCACGGACAGGCTCAACTATGGCTACACCTTC. The chain has TRBV28 and TRBJ1-2; TRBD1 matches at 7 bases. The CDR3 covers 14 residues. After removal of 6 bases from V and 2 bases from J, the junction contained 6 bases not matched to a gene. Germline CDR1 reads MDHEN; CDR2 reads SYDVKM.

The CDR3 nucleotides read TGCGCCAGCAGCCAAGTTAATATGGTAGCGGTAGATACGCAGTATTTT. Encoded protein: CASSQVNMVAVDTQYF. This chain connects TRBV4-1 to TRBJ2-3, with a possible D match to TRBD2 (6 bases). Trimming cost V 1 base and J 5 bases, with 16 bases left between them. Germline loops: CDR1 MGHRA, CDR2 YSYEKL. This CDR3 has 16 amino acids.

The rearrangement joins TRBV7-9 to TRBJ2-7, with D possibly being TRBD2 (6 bases). Germline V gene sequence: CDR1 SEHNR, CDR2 FQNEAQ (reference sequence). Trimming removed 5 bases from V and 7 bases from J, with 18 bases in between. The CDR3 loop spans 14 amino acids. CDR3: CASSPTSVAGEQYF. The CDR3 region has the DNA TGTGCCAGCAGCCCAACCTCCGTGGCGGGGGAGCAGTACTTC.

V and J are TRBV5-4 and TRBJ2-7; 8 bases line up with TRBD2. The junction had 11 bases not matched to a gene; V was cut back by 0 bases and J by 0 bases. CDR1 and CDR2 from the germline V gene are SGHNT and YYREEE (reference sequence). CDR3 length: 18 residues. CDR3 sequence reads: CASSLEGLWSGSSYEQYF. The CDR3 nucleotides are TGTGCCAGCAGCTTGGAGGGGTTGTGGAGCGGGAGCTCCTACGAGCAGTACTTC.

CDR3 DNA sequence: TGTGCCAGCAGTCTCGGGACAGGAGCCTACGAGCAGTACTTC. Translated: CASSLGTGAYEQYF. The V and J genes are TRBV5-6 and TRBJ2-7; 8 bases are shared with TRBD1. V lost 5 bases, J lost 2 bases, and 6 bases stayed unmatched. Germline CDR1 reads SGHDT; CDR2 reads YYEEEE. The CDR3 consists of 14 residues.

This chain uses TRBV6-1 with TRBJ2-1, with D perhaps TRBD1 (5 bases). The CDR3 is made up of 13 amino acids. V was pared by 3 bases and J by 10 bases, with 13 bases between. The germline CDR1 and CDR2 sequences are MNHNS and SASEGT. CDR3 in DNA: TGTGCCAGCAGTGACCAACCACCAGGGGAGCAGTTCTTC. This sequence encodes CASSDQPPGEQFF.

The chain uses TRBV28 and TRBJ1-6, with D unclear. Between the trimmed V and J ends, which lost 6 bases and 3 bases, there was a span of 12 bases. This CDR3 region has 15 residues. The V gene's germline CDR1 is MDHEN and CDR2 SYDVKM. The CDR3 reads CASRSRVNYNSPLHF. The CDR3 DNA is TGTGCCAGCAGAAGCCGGGTTAACTATAATTCACCCCTCCACTTT.

The chain combines TRBV27 with TRBJ1-6, with 10 nucleotides matching TRBD1. The CDR3 covers 19 residues. CDR1 is MNHEY, CDR2 SMNVEV, per germline (reference sequence). Trimming at V came to 8 bases and at J to 0 bases, leaving 13 bases not matched to a gene. The CDR3 sequence: CASPDRGLRFSSYNSPLHF. The DNA for the CDR3 is TGTGCCAGCCCCGACAGGGGGCTTCGCTTTAGCTCCTATAATTCACCCCTCCACTTT.

This chain links TRBV6-2 or TRBV6-3 with TRBJ1-5; no clear D. This CDR3 contains 12 residues. The V and J ends lost 3 bases and 9 bases respectively, with 9 bases between them. Germline-derived CDR1 and CDR2 are MNHEY and SVGEGT. The DNA for the CDR3 is TGTGCCAGCAGTTATGTTGGAGGGCCCCAGCATTTT. Translation: CASSYVGGPQHF.

The rearrangement links TRBV5-4 to TRBJ1-1; D is unclear. V was clipped by 4 bases and J by 5 bases, with 6 bases between them. The CDR3 sequence is 11 residues long. CDR1 is SGHNT, CDR2 YYREEE, per germline (reference sequence). CDR3 loop: CASSRDTEAFF. The DNA for the CDR3 is TGTGCCAGCAGCCGCGATACTGAAGCTTTCTTT.

This clone was recorded only once. The chain is built from TRBV6-1 and TRBJ1-5; D remains unclear. Per germline, CDR1 MNHNS and CDR2 SASEGT. This CDR3 comprises 13 residues. V was trimmed by 0 bases and J by 11 bases, leaving 11 bases between them. The CDR3 loop reads CASSEARTGTQHF. CDR3 DNA: TGTGCCAGCAGTGAAGCAAGGACGGGGACCCAGCATTTT.

This chain links TRBV18 with TRBJ2-7; tentative D call: TRBD2 (5 bases). The CDR3 is made up of 14 amino acids. The germline V and J ends were trimmed by 3 bases and 2 bases, with 11 bases remaining between them. CDR1 and CDR2 from the germline V gene are KGHSH and LQKENI. CDR3 sequence reads: CASSPRSGTYEQYF. CDR3 nucleotides: TGTGCCAGCTCACCGCGCAGCGGAACCTACGAGCAGTACTTC.

This chain links TRBV18 with TRBJ1-4, with D perhaps matching TRBD1 (5 bases). The CDR3 extends over 17 amino acids. CDR1 and CDR2 (germline): KGHSH, LQKENI. The ends were cut back, 6 bases at V and 5 bases at J, with 22 bases in the middle. The CDR3 bases are TGTGCCAGCTCTCGAATAGCCCAGGGTGGGCGGAATGAAAAACTGTTTTTT. Amino acid sequence: CASSRIAQGGRNEKLFF.

The chain carries TRBV28 and TRBJ2-1, with TRBD2 as a possible D gene (5 bases). V shed 3 bases and J shed 0 bases, with 15 bases lying between them. This CDR3 has 17 amino acids. The germline V gene encodes CDR1 MDHEN and CDR2 SYDVKM. The CDR3 bases are TGTGCCAGCAGTTTGGTCGAGTTTGGGAGCTCCTACAATGAGCAGTTCTTC. As protein: CASSLVEFGSSYNEQFF.